Listed below are T cell receptor beta chains from one sample, sequenced in a study of graft-versus-host responses after intestinal transplantation. Only in-frame clones appear in the TCRdb table, and some are missing; sequencing was by immunoSEQ multiplex PCR. The top ten hold 0.1% of the sample, which has approximately 86,000 clones, 91% seen once. The antigens these receptors bind are not known. This material consisted of unstimulated CD4+ T cells sorted from spleen or lymph node cells, taken before intestinal transplant. Receptors originate from a human donor who received an intestinal transplant. The CDR3 runs from the conserved cysteine through the conserved F or W. The D gene is left open where the match is weak. The size of a clone is reported for some rows only, either as once, few or many, or as a class for expanded clones.

D: TRBD1
size: NA
V: TRBV7-9
J: TRBJ2-7
DNA: TGTGCCAGCAGCCCCGGGACAGGGAGAGAGCAGTACTTC
CDR3: CASSPGTGREQYF

D: TRBD1
size: once
V: TRBV5-6
J: TRBJ2-7
DNA: TGTGCCAGCAGCCGTTCAGACAGGGCAGAATACGAGCAGTACTTC
CDR3: CASSRSDRAEYEQYF

D: NA
size: NA
V: TRBV6-5
J: TRBJ2-2
DNA: TGTGCCAGCAGTTTCCTCTCCGGGGAGCTGTTTTTT
CDR3: CASSFLSGELFF

D: TRBD1
size: NA
V: TRBV6-6
J: TRBJ1-2
DNA: TGTGCCAGCAGTTACTCAGGGGGCGGGTATGGCTACACCTTC
CDR3: CASSYSGGGYGYTF

D: NA
size: NA
V: TRBV5-6
J: TRBJ1-2
DNA: TGTGCCAGCAGCCAGATGACAGGCTTCTATGGCTACACCTTC
CDR3: CASSQMTGFYGYTF

D: TRBD1
size: NA
V: TRBV9
J: TRBJ1-1
DNA: TGTGCCAGCAGCGTAGGGGGACAGGGGGCCCTTCACACTGAAGCTTTCTTT
CDR3: CASSVGGQGALHTEAFF

D: NA
size: NA
V: TRBV7-2
J: TRBJ2-7
DNA: TGTGCCAGCAGCTTAGGGGGCACCTCCTACGAGCAGTACTTC
CDR3: CASSLGGTSYEQYF

D: NA
size: NA
V: TRBV7-9
J: TRBJ2-3
DNA: TGTGCCAGCAGCTTTAGGGGGGGAGGGTCTAGCACAGATACGCAGTATTTT
CDR3: CASSFRGGGSSTDTQYF

D: TRBD1
size: NA
V: TRBV18
J: TRBJ2-6
DNA: TGTGCCAGCTCACCACGTTTCGGGACAGGAAGCTCTGGGGCCAACGTCCTGACTTTC
CDR3: CASSPRFGTGSSGANVLTF

D: NA
size: NA
V: TRBV6-5
J: TRBJ2-5
DNA: TGTGCCAGCAGTTACGGGCGGGGTAACCCAAAGACCCAGTACTTC
CDR3: CASSYGRGNPKTQYF

D: NA
size: NA
V: TRBV5-8
J: TRBJ2-7
DNA: TGTGCCAGCAGCTTGAATCCAGTGATCTCCTACGAGCAGTACTTC
CDR3: CASSLNPVISYEQYF

D: TRBD1
size: NA
V: TRBV4-3
J: TRBJ1-1
DNA: TGCGCCAGCAGCCTCGTCCCGGGACAGGGGGCGAACACTGAAGCTTTCTTT
CDR3: CASSLVPGQGANTEAFF

D: TRBD1
size: NA
V: TRBV5-1
J: TRBJ1-2
DNA: TGCGCCAGCAGCCCCACTGGACAGGGCTTAGCCAATGGCTACACCTTC
CDR3: CASSPTGQGLANGYTF

D: TRBD2
size: NA
V: TRBV5-4
J: TRBJ2-1
DNA: TGTGCCAGCAGCTCGGCCGCTAGCGGGGGGGCCGCCGATGAGCAGTTCTTC
CDR3: CASSSAASGGAADEQFF

D: NA
size: NA
V: TRBV7-8
J: TRBJ1-5
DNA: TGTGCCAGCAGCCGGGGGGGGTACCAGCCCCAGCATTTT
CDR3: CASSRGGYQPQHF

D: NA
size: NA
V: TRBV19
J: TRBJ1-5
DNA: TGTGCCAGTACTTTCCAGATTAATCAGCCCCAGCATTTT
CDR3: CASTFQINQPQHF

D: NA
size: once
V: TRBV6-6
J: TRBJ2-7
DNA: TGTGCCAGCAGTTCCCTCCGGGGTAGCGGACTGGGCGAGCAGTACTTC
CDR3: CASSSLRGSGLGEQYF

D: TRBD1
size: NA
V: TRBV5-5
J: TRBJ2-7
DNA: TGTGCCAGCAGCTTGCGGGACAGGGACTCAATGTCCTACGAGCAGTACTTC
CDR3: CASSLRDRDSMSYEQYF

D: NA
size: NA
V: TRBV7-9
J: TRBJ1-1
DNA: TGTGCCAGCAGCTTAGACAGTATGAACACTGAAGCTTTCTTT
CDR3: CASSLDSMNTEAFF

D: TRBD1
size: NA
V: TRBV7-2
J: TRBJ1-2
DNA: TGTGCCAGCAGCTTAGTTGGGACAGGGGCTGTTGGAGGCTACACCTTC
CDR3: CASSLVGTGAVGGYTF

D: NA
size: NA
V: TRBV5-1
J: TRBJ2-2
DNA: TGCGCCAGCAGCTTGGACAGAAACACCGGGGAGCTGTTTTTT
CDR3: CASSLDRNTGELFF